This T cell receptor beta chain was observed in a study of metastatic and nonmetastatic thyroid tumors. Via MiXCR, TCRdb re-called the PCR reads. The sample holds some 33,000 clones; about a fifth are singletons and the top ten take 3% to 3.5%. Unmatched junction bases numbered 6, after V lost 4 bases and J lost 0 bases. The CDR3 has 16 amino acids. Germline V gives CDR1 SQVTM, CDR2 ANQGSEA. No patient had received any treatment before thyroid surgery. At least ten counts were recorded for this clone. This TCR derives from a male donor with papillary thyroid cancer or a benign thyroid nodule (not recorded which). Some clones in this sample may be carry-over from other donors' samples. The sequenced material came from tumor tissue. V and J are TRBV29-1 and TRBJ2-3, with 11 bases that match TRBD2. CDR3 region: CSVVGTSGRSTDTQYF. CDR3 bases: TGCAGCGTTGTGGGGACTAGCGGTCGAAGCACAGATACGCAGTATTTT.